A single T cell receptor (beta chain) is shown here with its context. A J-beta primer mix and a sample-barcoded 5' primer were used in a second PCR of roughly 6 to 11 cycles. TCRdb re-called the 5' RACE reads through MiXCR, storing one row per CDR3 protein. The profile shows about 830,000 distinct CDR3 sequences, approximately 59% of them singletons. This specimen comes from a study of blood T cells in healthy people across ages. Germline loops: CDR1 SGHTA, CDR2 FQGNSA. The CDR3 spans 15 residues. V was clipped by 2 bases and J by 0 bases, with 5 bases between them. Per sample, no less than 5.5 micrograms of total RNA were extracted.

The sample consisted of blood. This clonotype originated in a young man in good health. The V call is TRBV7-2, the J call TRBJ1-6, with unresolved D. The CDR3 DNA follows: TGTGCCAGCAGCTTACGTGGCTCCTATAATTCACCCCTCCACTTT. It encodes CASSLRGSYNSPLHF. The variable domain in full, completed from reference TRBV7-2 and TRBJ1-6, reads GAGVSQSPSNKVTEKGKDVELRCDPISGHTALYWYRQSLGQGLEFLIYFQGNSAPDKSGLPSDRFSAERTGGSVSTLTIQRTQQEDSAVYLCASSLRGSYNSPLHFGNGTRLTVT.